Presented here are 12 T cell receptor beta chains from one specimen sequenced in a study of blood T cell repertoires in COVID-19 (dated by TCRdb to 2020 to 2022). Library creation used the immunoSEQ multiplex PCR assay. Sourced from immuneACCESS, this table was stored by TCRdb with only in-frame sequences that have V and J called. A share of the clones is absent; for the studies checked, an unresolved V gene accounts for under half, and the remainder has no known explanation. The sample table shows around 80,000 clones, and around 86% are seen once. Jointly, the top ten make up approximately 10% of the sample. Sequencing input: peripheral blood. These receptors were obtained from a human donor in a cohort sampled during active COVID-19.

The chain combines TRBV3-1 (or the pseudogene TRBV3-2) with TRBJ1-5; 11 nucleotides align to TRBD1. The V gene end was trimmed by 6 bases and the J gene end by 3 bases; junction bases not matched to a gene: 4. The germline V gene has CDR1 LGHDT and CDR2 YNNKEL (reference sequence). CDR3 size: 15 residues. The CDR3 loop is CASSRTGGDNQPQHF. DNA for the CDR3: TGTGCCAGCAGTCGGACAGGGGGCGACAATCAGCCCCAGCATTTT.

This clone has a single count. At one end the junction does not follow the germline gene, possibly because of a read error. The gene calls are TRBV11-2 and TRBJ2-4; TRBD2 is a possible D gene (5 bases). CDR3 size: 14 residues. Germline assignment: CDR1 SGHAT and CDR2 FQNNGV. The CDR3 protein is CASSLLRTGNTQYF. For the CDR3, the DNA is TGTGCCAGCAGCTTACTCCGGACGGGAAACACTCAGTACTTC.

The J gene is TRBJ2-3, the V gene TRBV10-1, with a weak D call TRBD2 (5 bases). This CDR3 has 13 amino acids. Trimming took 4 bases from V and 9 from J, leaving 14 bases between them. Germline CDR1 and CDR2: WNHNN and SYGVQD (reference sequence). DNA of the CDR3: TGCGCCAGCAGTGGATTGACGAGGGAAACGCAGTATTTT. Translation: CASSGLTRETQYF.

This chain connects TRBV7-8 to TRBJ2-3, with 10 bases identical to TRBD2. V shed 1 base and J 4 bases; nucleotides not matched to a gene: 5. Per the germline V gene, CDR1 is SGHVS and CDR2 is FQNEAQ. The CDR3 has 16 residues. CDR3 coding DNA: TGTGCCAGCAGCTTAGGGGCTAGCGGGGGTCCAGATACGCAGTATTTT. It encodes CASSLGASGGPDTQYF.

The J gene is TRBJ2-7, the V gene TRBV15; TRBD1 matches at 10 bases. Germline CDR1 reads LNHNV; CDR2 reads YYDKDF (reference sequence). V lost 0 bases to trimming and J lost 4 bases; unmatched junction nucleotides: 3. There are 15 residues in the CDR3. CDR3 bases: TGTGCCACCAGCAGAGAGGGACAGGGGAAATACGAGCAGTACTTC. It is translated as CATSREGQGKYEQYF.

The V call is TRBV19, the J call TRBJ2-3, with D maybe TRBD2 (6 bases). The ends were cut back, 11 bases at V and 0 bases at J, with 24 bases in the middle. CDR3 length: 17 amino acids. The germline V gene encodes CDR1 LNHDA and CDR2 SQIVND (reference sequence). CDR3 nucleotides: TGTGCCCCCAGCGGGCTAGCGAGAGAGATTAGCACAGATACGCAGTATTTT. Translated: CAPSGLAREISTDTQYF.

The chain uses TRBV20-1 and TRBJ2-7, with a possible D match to TRBD2 (6 bases). V was shortened by 3 bases and J by 7 bases, with 16 bases between the two germline ends. The CDR3 contains 13 residues. Germline V lookup: CDR1 DFQATT, CDR2 SNEGSKA (reference sequence). The CDR3 DNA is TGCAGTGCTAGTTTTGCGGGAACGGGGGAGCAGTACTTC. Its protein is CSASFAGTGEQYF.

The chain is built from TRBV30 and TRBJ2-7; D gene unclear. Germline values: CDR1 GTSNPN, CDR2 SVGIG (reference sequence). Trimming took off 0 bases at V and 7 bases at J, with 13 bases between the two ends. This CDR3 has 13 amino acids. CDR3 amino acids: CAWSVSSELEQYF. Here the CDR3 DNA reads TGTGCCTGGAGTGTTTCAAGTGAGCTTGAGCAGTACTTC.

The chain has TRBV2 and TRBJ2-7, with D possibly being TRBD2 (7 bases). This CDR3 spans 14 amino acids. Germline CDR1 is SNHLY and CDR2 is FYNNEI. Trimming left V 8 bases short and J 5 bases short, with 19 bases between. The CDR3 nucleotides read TGTGCCAGCCGGGGTGGAGGGGGGGCGAACGAGCAGTACTTC. Translation: CASRGGGGANEQYF.

CDR3: CASSSRRVRPDTQYF. DNA of the CDR3: TGTGCCAGCAGTTCCCGGCGGGTACGCCCAGATACGCAGTATTTT. This chain uses TRBV28 with TRBJ2-3, with TRBD2 as a possible D gene (5 bases). The CDR3 runs 15 residues. V dropped 4 bases and J dropped 4 bases, with 15 bases sitting between them. Germline loops: CDR1 MDHEN, CDR2 SYDVKM.

The chain carries TRBV2 and TRBJ2-5; the match to TRBD2 covers 11 bases. The germline CDR1 and CDR2 sequences are SNHLY and FYNNEI. J lost 4 bases, V lost 7 bases, and 20 bases had no gene match. CDR3 length equals 19 residues. CDR3: CASTSRGRRASGRLETQYF. The CDR3 nucleotides read TGTGCCAGCACGTCCCGGGGGCGCAGGGCTAGCGGGAGGCTAGAGACCCAGTACTTC. The whole variable domain, filled in from reference TRBV2 and TRBJ2-5, reads EPEVTQTPSHQVTQMGQEVILRCVPISNHLYFYWYRQILGQKVEFLVSFYNNEISEKSEIFDDQFSVERPDGSNFTLKIRSTKLEDSAMYFCASTSRGRRASGRLETQYFGPGTRLLVL.

V gene TRBV6-5 combines with J gene TRBJ2-2; 7 nucleotides match TRBD1. The CDR3 length is 14 residues. Germline lookup yields CDR1 MNHEY and CDR2 SVGAGI. The junction had 10 bases not matched to a gene; V was cut back by 6 bases and J by 9 bases. The CDR3 DNA follows: TGTGCCAGCAGACCCGGGACAGCTGACCGGGAGCTGTTTTTT. This sequence encodes CASRPGTADRELFF.